This entry concerns a single T cell receptor beta chain. This sample is part of a study of shared clonotypes between healthy human individuals. Losses at the gene ends were 1 base for V and 6 bases for J; bases not matched to a gene: 1. Per germline, CDR1 LNHNV and CDR2 YYDKDF (reference sequence). The CDR3 length is 15 residues. Tens of thousands of T cell genomes, or approximately 290 ng DNA, went into replicate PCRs of unsorted PBMC. TCRdb keeps only in-frame clones here, not all; method: immunoSEQ multiplex PCR. The sample lists hundreds of thousands of clones, around three quarters occurring once.

Input material: PBMCs. The sequence came from a woman in her thirties or forties in good health. Some clones in this sample may be carry-over from other donors' samples. The chain uses TRBV15 and TRBJ2-1, with TRBD2 identical over 12 bases. The CDR3 nucleotides read TGTGCCACCAGCAGAGCACTAGCGGGAGGCAATGAGCAGTTCTTC. Protein: CATSRALAGGNEQFF. The full variable domain, in which reference TRBV15 and TRBJ2-1 provide the parts outside the CDR3, is DAMVIQNPRYQVTQFGKPVTLSCSQTLNHNVMYWYQQKSSQAPKLLFHYYDKDFNNEADTPDNFQSRRPNTSFCFLDIRSPGLGDTAMYLCATSRALAGGNEQFFGPGTRLTVL.